This T cell receptor beta chain was identified during a study of T cell responses to AZD1222 COVID-19 vaccine. Overall study results and limits: CD4 TCRs covered the whole spike, strongest at regions 160-218 and 743-854.

This CDR3 contains 14 residues. The germline gives CDR1 MDHEN, CDR2 SYDVKM. With 4 bases removed from V and 3 bases from J, the gap between germline ends came to 11 bases. In the case of this clone: Antigen: not known.

This table comes from immunoSEQ multiplex PCR, and its TCRdb copy is limited to in-frame clones, with some not included. Of roughly 110,000 clones in the sample, about 85% are singletons; the top ten hold around 5%. V gene TRBV28 combines with J gene TRBJ2-3; D is possibly TRBD1 or TRBD2 (7 bases each). The specimen comprised peripheral blood, sampled 28 days after the second AZD1222 dose. This sequence originates from an adult who received the AZD1222 COVID-19 vaccine. The CDR3 region is CASSSGGATDTQYF. The CDR3 coding sequence is TGTGCCAGCAGTTCAGGGGGGGCAACAGATACGCAGTATTTT. The variable domain in full, completed from reference TRBV28 and TRBJ2-3, reads DVKVTQSSRYLVKRTGEKVFLECVQDMDHENMFWYRQDPGLGLRLIYFSYDVKMKEKGDIPEGYSVSREKKERFSLILESASTNQTSMYLCASSSGGATDTQYFGPGTRLTVL.